This T cell receptor (beta chain) came from a study of OX40 agonist ivuxolimab in advanced cancers. Some clones are missing from TCRdb's copy, which holds only in-frame ones; the method was immunoSEQ multiplex PCR. Of 58,000 or so clones listed, less than 85% are singletons. Study-level results: Compared with CD4+, CD8+ T cells on average had more expanded clones.

The CDR3 runs 16 residues. Trimming took 3 bases from V and 0 from J, leaving 15 bases between them. Looked up from germline, CDR1 is LNHDA and CDR2 is SQIVND (reference sequence). Details on this clone: Its antigen is unknown.

The TCR originated in an adult with an advanced solid tumor such as melanoma, head and neck, liver or kidney cancer. This chain connects TRBV19 to TRBJ2-7, with D maybe TRBD1 (5 bases). The source was CD4+ or CD8+ T cells sorted from blood, collected in a trial of the OX40 agonist ivuxolimab. This CDR3 reads CASSISGQGSSYEQYF. For the CDR3, the DNA is TGTGCCAGTAGTATTTCTGGGCAGGGCAGCTCCTACGAGCAGTACTTC.